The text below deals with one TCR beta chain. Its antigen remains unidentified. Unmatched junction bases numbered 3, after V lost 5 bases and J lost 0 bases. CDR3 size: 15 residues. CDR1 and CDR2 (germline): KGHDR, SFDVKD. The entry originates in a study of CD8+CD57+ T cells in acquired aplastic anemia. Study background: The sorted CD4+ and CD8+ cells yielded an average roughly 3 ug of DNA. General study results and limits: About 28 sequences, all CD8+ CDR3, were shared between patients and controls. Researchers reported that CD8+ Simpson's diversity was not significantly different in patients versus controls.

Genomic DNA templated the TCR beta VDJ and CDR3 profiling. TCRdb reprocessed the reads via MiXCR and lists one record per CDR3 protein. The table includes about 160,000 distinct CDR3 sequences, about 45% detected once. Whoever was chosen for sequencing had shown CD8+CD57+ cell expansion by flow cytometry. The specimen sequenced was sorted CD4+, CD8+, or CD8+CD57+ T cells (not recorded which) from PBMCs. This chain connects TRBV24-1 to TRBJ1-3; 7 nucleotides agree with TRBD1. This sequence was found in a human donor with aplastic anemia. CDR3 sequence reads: CATSATGSSGNTIYF. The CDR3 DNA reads TGTGCCACCAGTGCGACAGGGAGCTCTGGAAACACCATATATTTT.